Listed below are T cell receptor beta chains from one sample, sequenced in a study of chemoradiotherapy in HPV16-positive cancers. Only in-frame clones appear in the TCRdb table, and some are missing; sequencing was by immunoSEQ multiplex PCR. Of 15,000 to 20,000 clones listed, 60% to 80% are singletons. Sampling was conducted from a patient who underwent chemoradiotherapy. The receptor source for this set is a human donor with HPV-associated anogenital cancer. Each CDR3 is given with its conserved first and last residue. The D gene is left open where the match is weak.

v_gene,j_gene,d_gene,CDR3aa
TRBV19,TRBJ2-2,-,CASSIKGNGGGELFF
TRBV7-2,TRBJ2-1,-,CASSQSGLRRDEQFF
TRBV5-1,TRBJ1-1,-,CASSLGDTEAFF
TRBV13,TRBJ1-6,TRBD1,CASSRQGKLISPLHF
TRBV19,TRBJ1-5,-,CASSFDTFNQPQHF
TRBV2,TRBJ1-5,TRBD1,CASAGQFSNQPQHF
TRBV15,TRBJ1-1,-,CATSRGGFSNTEAFF
TRBV5-5,TRBJ2-2,-,CASSFLNTGELFF
TRBV6-5,TRBJ2-3,TRBD2,CASSSGTSGGDTQYF
TRBV5-1,TRBJ2-7,-,CASSYQTLDDEQYF
TRBV9,TRBJ2-7,-,CASSLGGDKAYEQYF
TRBV5-8,TRBJ2-7,-,CASSYSTEQYF
TRBV7-9,TRBJ2-2,-,CASGPGLNTGELFF
TRBV6-5,TRBJ1-1,TRBD1,CASTGTVGNTEAFF
TRBV10-3,TRBJ1-1,-,CATLGGLDTEAFF
TRBV7-9,TRBJ1-4,TRBD1,CASSTNSGTGNEKLFF
TRBV27,TRBJ2-2,TRBD1,CASSLSGTGWTGELFF
TRBV30,TRBJ1-3,TRBD1,CAWGTPGTDGNTIYF
TRBV6-5,TRBJ1-2,-,CASARVKGGYTF
TRBV6-1,TRBJ1-2,-,CASSVGGVGGYTF
TRBV7-8,TRBJ2-2,-,CASTKNTGELFF
TRBV23-1,TRBJ1-1,-,CASALQGYTEAFF
TRBV6-5,TRBJ1-5,-,CASSYRRASNQPQHF
TRBV29-1,TRBJ1-1,-,CSFRRHFMNTEAFF
TRBV18,TRBJ1-6,-,CASSSSRGDNSPLHF
TRBV4-2,TRBJ1-1,-,CASSQGEVNTEAFF
TRBV11-3,TRBJ2-7,-,CASSSHRTVSYEQYF
TRBV7-3,TRBJ2-7,-,CASSLGSGEQYF
TRBV2,TRBJ2-2,-,CASCSLGGAELFF
TRBV7-2,TRBJ2-3,-,CASSPHGPRTDTQYF
TRBV5-1,TRBJ1-1,-,CASSLVNLNTEAFF
TRBV5-4,TRBJ1-6,TRBD1,CASSTTGQGGNSPLHF
TRBV28,TRBJ2-1,TRBD2,CASSRAGGAYNEQFF
TRBV23-1,TRBJ2-3,TRBD1,CASSQRQGTSTDTQYF
TRBV14,TRBJ2-5,-,CASSQQETQYF
TRBV15,TRBJ1-2,-,CATSRAEGASYTF
TRBV27,TRBJ2-7,-,CASTRKWGYEQYF
TRBV4-1,TRBJ2-7,TRBD1,CASSRGPGQFVYEQYF
TRBV27,TRBJ1-2,TRBD1,CASSTVGGYYGYTF
TRBV27,TRBJ2-7,-,CASSLFNGYEQYF
TRBV2,TRBJ2-2,-,CASRQSGELFF
TRBV5-1,TRBJ1-2,-,CASSLSGGQTYGYTF
TRBV5-1,TRBJ2-7,-,CASRYGYEQYF
TRBV7-8,TRBJ2-7,TRBD2,CASSPDGGGYEQYF
TRBV19,TRBJ2-1,-,CASSPTGITYNEQFF
TRBV5-1,TRBJ1-5,-,CASSLEGGSNQPQHF
TRBV9,TRBJ2-3,TRBD2,CASSVGERGVNTDTQYF
TRBV5-1,TRBJ2-1,TRBD2,CASSLGVAGGEEQFF
TRBV29-1,TRBJ1-1,-,CSVGGGSYTEAFF
TRBV5-4,TRBJ2-5,TRBD2,CASSGLAGGPLETQYF